The rows below give T cell receptor beta chains drawn from one sample of a study of blood T cell repertoires in COVID-19. Repertoires were generated with immunoSEQ multiplex PCR, while TCRdb's copy carries only in-frame clones and drops some. The sample has approximately 91,000 clones, 70% to 85% seen once. What was sequenced was peripheral blood. The receptors shown here come from a man between 65 and 85 years old with acute or convalescent COVID-19. Each CDR3 is given with its conserved first and last residue. The D gene is left open where the match is weak. The size entry is marked missing in some rows and otherwise reads once, few, many or a size class.

cdr3_length j_call clone_size v_call d_call cdr3_nt cdr3_aa
18 TRBJ2-1 . TRBV5-1 TRBD2 TGCGCCAGCACCTTGACCCCGGGTCTGAGCGGGGGGGCCGTAGAGCAGTTCTTC CASTLTPGLSGGAVEQFF
16 TRBJ2-2 . TRBV19 . TGTGCCAGTAGTACGCGGGTGGGTAGGGACACCGGGGAGCTGTTTTTT CASSTRVGRDTGELFF
13 TRBJ1-2 few TRBV18 . TGTGCCAGCTCACCCGACAGGAACTATGGCTACACCTTC CASSPDRNYGYTF
18 TRBJ2-1 . TRBV7-2 TRBD1 TGTGCCAGCAGCTTAGACTCAGGGGGCCAGGGGTCCTACAATGAGCAGTTCTTC CASSLDSGGQGSYNEQFF
15 TRBJ1-5 . TRBV6-1 . TGTGCCAGCAGTGAAGTTAGCCAGCGAAATCAGCCCCAGCATTTT CASSEVSQRNQPQHF
15 TRBJ1-4 many TRBV7-9 . TGTGCCAGCAGCTTAGACGGAGGGGCGGGTGAAAAACTGTTTTTT CASSLDGGAGEKLFF
17 TRBJ2-7 . TRBV2 TRBD1 TGTGCCAGCAGTTTGACAGGGGGCTACTCTGCCTCCTACGAGCAGTACTTC CASSLTGGYSASYEQYF
13 TRBJ1-2 . TRBV5-1 . TGCGCCAGCAGGCGGGATTCAAACTATGGCTACACCTTC CASRRDSNYGYTF
14 TRBJ1-5 . TRBV12-5 TRBD1 TGTGCTAGTGGTGCTGGACAGGTAAATCAGCCCCAGCATTTT CASGAGQVNQPQHF
17 TRBJ1-4 . TRBV7-9 TRBD1 TGTGCCAGCAGCTCACTACAGGGGGTTAGCTCTAATGAAAAACTGTTTTTT CASSSLQGVSSNEKLFF
15 TRBJ1-3 many TRBV19 TRBD1 TGTGCCAGTACCCGGGACAGACCATCTGGAAACACCATATATTTT CASTRDRPSGNTIYF
16 TRBJ2-1 . TRBV7-3 TRBD2 TGTGCCAGCAGCCCGCTAGCGGGGGGCCGGTTGAATGAGCAGTTCTTC CASSPLAGGRLNEQFF
12 TRBJ1-1 . TRBV2 . TGTGCCAGCAGTGTCAGGAACACTGAAGCTTTCTTT CASSVRNTEAFF
17 TRBJ2-3 . TRBV24-1 . TGTGCCACCAGTGATTTGCAACCCGGGGGGCGGGGAGATACGCAGTATTTT CATSDLQPGGRGDTQYF
15 TRBJ2-1 . TRBV7-3 TRBD2 TGTGCCAGCAGCCCAGGACTAGCGGGAACGATTGAGCAGTTCTTC CASSPGLAGTIEQFF
15 TRBJ1-1 . TRBV28 TRBD1 TGTGCCAGCAGTCGACAGGGATGGGGTAACACTGAAGCTTTCTTT CASSRQGWGNTEAFF
15 TRBJ2-5 . TRBV9 TRBD2 TGTGCCAGCAGCGTCCTAGCGGGGAGCCAAGAGACCCAGTACTTC CASSVLAGSQETQYF
18 TRBJ1-2 . TRBV19 . TGTGCCAGTAGTATAGATCTATATAGTGAGAGATTTAACTATGGCTACACCTTC CASSIDLYSERFNYGYTF
15 TRBJ2-2 . TRBV5-1 . TGCGCCAGCAGCTTGACACAGGGAAAGGCCGGGGAGCTGTTTTTT CASSLTQGKAGELFF
16 TRBJ1-2 once TRBV6-5 TRBD1 TGTGCCAGCAGTTCCAGGGACAGGACTTACGGGGATGGCTACACCTTC CASSSRDRTYGDGYTF
16 TRBJ2-5 medium-sized TRBV7-9 . TGTGCCAGCAGCTTACTCGGAGACGGTGGAAAAGAGACCCAGTACTTC CASSLLGDGGKETQYF
15 TRBJ1-1 . TRBV18 TRBD1 TGTGCCAGCTCATCGGAACAGGGGATGAACACTGAAGCTTTCTTT CASSSEQGMNTEAFF
16 TRBJ2-7 . TRBV19 TRBD1 TGTGCCAGTAGTATAGCGACGGGGACAGGGCCTTACGAGCAGTACTTC CASSIATGTGPYEQYF
19 TRBJ2-5 . TRBV30 TRBD2 TGTGCCGCCCTCCGAATTCAAGGGGGACTAGTACCCGACCAAGAGACCCAGTACTTC CAALRIQGGLVPDQETQYF
16 TRBJ1-2 once TRBV5-6 TRBD1 TGTGCCAGCAAGGACCGTATCCGACAGGGGGCTCAAGGCTACACCTTC CASKDRIRQGAQGYTF